Sequencing of this T cell receptor beta chain was carried out in a study of blood T cell repertoires in COVID-19. Looking at the study overall: The United States, Italy and Spain provided the acute and convalescent COVID-19 samples. T cells, B-cell-depleted T cells, or PBMCs supplied cDNA or gDNA.

Germline CDR1 and CDR2: LNHDA and SQIVND (reference sequence). This CDR3 has 14 residues. The ends lost 4 bases at V and 3 bases at J; junction bases unmatched: 4. As originally analysed: Using reference gene primer amplification, nucleated cell counts were estimated. Repertoires were generated with immunoSEQ multiplex PCR, while TCRdb's copy carries only in-frame clones and drops some. V, J and clone size are taken as reported in that table, and D and trimming were inferred from the DNA itself. There are more than 40,000 clones in the sample; around nine tenths occur only once, and 5% to 6.5% lies in the top ten.

The rearrangement joins TRBV19 to TRBJ2-7, with 9 bases identical to TRBD1. The sequence was collected from a man in his 70s with acute or convalescent COVID-19. Sequencing was performed on peripheral blood. The CDR3 sequence is CASSTGQGSYEQYF. DNA for the CDR3: TGTGCCAGTAGTACGGGACAGGGTAGCTACGAGCAGTACTTC.